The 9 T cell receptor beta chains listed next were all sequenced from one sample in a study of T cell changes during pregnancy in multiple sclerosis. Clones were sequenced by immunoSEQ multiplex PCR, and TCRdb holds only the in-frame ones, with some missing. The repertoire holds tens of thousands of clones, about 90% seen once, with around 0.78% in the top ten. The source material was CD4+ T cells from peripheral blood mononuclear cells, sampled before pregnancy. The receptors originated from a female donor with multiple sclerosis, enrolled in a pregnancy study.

CDR3 in amino acids: CASSLPATGQSAQETQYF. The CDR3 DNA reads TGTGCCAGCAGCTTACCCGCGACGGGACAGAGCGCTCAAGAGACCCAGTACTTC. The rearrangement uses TRBV7-8 and TRBJ2-5; 7 bases fit TRBD1. CDR3 length equals 18 residues. V lost 2 bases and J lost 2; bases outside the gene matches: 14. The V gene's germline CDR1 is SGHVS and CDR2 FQNEAQ.

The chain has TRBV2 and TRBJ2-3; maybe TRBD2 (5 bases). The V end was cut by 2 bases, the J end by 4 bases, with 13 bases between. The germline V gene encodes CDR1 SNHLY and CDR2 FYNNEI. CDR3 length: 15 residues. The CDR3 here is CASSERLAFADTQYF. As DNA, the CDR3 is TGTGCCAGCAGTGAAAGGCTAGCATTCGCAGATACGCAGTATTTT.

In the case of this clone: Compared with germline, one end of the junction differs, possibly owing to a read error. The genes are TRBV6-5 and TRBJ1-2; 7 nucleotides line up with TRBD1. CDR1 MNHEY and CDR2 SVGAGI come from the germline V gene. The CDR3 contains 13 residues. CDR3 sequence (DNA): TGTGCCAGCAGTTACGGGGACAGCCGAATTTCCTACTTC. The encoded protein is CASSYGDSRISYF.

The CDR3 nucleotides are TGTGCCAGTAGTATGGATTATAGGGGCACTGAAGCTTTCTTT. Its protein product is CASSMDYRGTEAFF. The chain couples TRBV19 to TRBJ1-1, with D tentatively TRBD1 (5 bases). V shed 3 bases and J shed 4 bases, with 12 bases lying between them. Germline V gives CDR1 LNHDA, CDR2 SQIVND (reference sequence). The CDR3 contains 14 residues.

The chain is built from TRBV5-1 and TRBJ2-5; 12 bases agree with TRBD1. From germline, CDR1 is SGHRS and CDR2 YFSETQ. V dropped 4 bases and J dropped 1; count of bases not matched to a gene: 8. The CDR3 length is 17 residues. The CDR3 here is CASSEFRDRGLQETQYF. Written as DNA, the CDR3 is TGCGCCAGCAGCGAGTTCCGGGACAGGGGGCTCCAAGAGACCCAGTACTTC.

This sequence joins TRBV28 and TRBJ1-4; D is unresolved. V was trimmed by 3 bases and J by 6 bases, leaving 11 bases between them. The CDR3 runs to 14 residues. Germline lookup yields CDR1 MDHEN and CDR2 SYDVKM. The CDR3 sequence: CASSFGRLYEKLFF. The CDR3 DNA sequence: TGTGCCAGCAGTTTCGGCAGACTCTATGAAAAACTGTTTTTT.

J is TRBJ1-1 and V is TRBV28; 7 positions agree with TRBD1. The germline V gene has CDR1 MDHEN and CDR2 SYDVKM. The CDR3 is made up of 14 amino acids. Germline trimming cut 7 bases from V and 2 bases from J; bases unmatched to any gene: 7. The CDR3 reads CASIEGALNTEAFF. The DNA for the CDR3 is TGTGCCAGCATCGAGGGGGCTCTAAACACTGAAGCTTTCTTT.

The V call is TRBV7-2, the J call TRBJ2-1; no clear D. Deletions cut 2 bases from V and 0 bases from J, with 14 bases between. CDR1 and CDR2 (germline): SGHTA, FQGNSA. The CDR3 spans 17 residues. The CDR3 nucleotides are TGTGCCAGCAGCTTAATCTCTGGCTCCAGCTCCTACAATGAGCAGTTCTTC. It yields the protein CASSLISGSSSYNEQFF.

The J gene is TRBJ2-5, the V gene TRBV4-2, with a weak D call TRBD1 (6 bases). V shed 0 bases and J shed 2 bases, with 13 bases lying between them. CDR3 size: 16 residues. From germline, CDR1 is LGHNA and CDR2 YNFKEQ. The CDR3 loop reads CASSQDGDTGQETQYF. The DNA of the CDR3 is TGTGCCAGCAGCCAAGATGGGGACACCGGACAAGAGACCCAGTACTTC.